This T cell receptor beta chain was observed in a study of CD8 T cells in Susac syndrome. The control participants were healthy donors, and these controls were matched with respect to both age and sex. Notes on the study in general: It was acknowledged by the study that relatively few individuals were included in its TCR sequencing and HLA analysis.

The CDR3 is 13 residues long. The V gene end was trimmed by 10 bases and the J gene end by 2 bases; junction bases not matched to a gene: 7. Germline loops: CDR1 ENHRY, CDR2 SYGVKD. Reverse transcription of roughly 0.5 to 1 ug RNA was carried out with random hexamers. Amplification of TCR beta CDR3 by immunoSEQ multiplex PCR spanned 54 Vbeta and 13 Jbeta. TCRdb re-called the immunoSEQ multiplex PCR reads with MiXCR, one entry per CDR3 protein. Of about 120,000 distinct CDR3 sequences in the sample, 94% are singletons; the top ten hold 0.095% to 0.1%. About this clonotype itself: Antigen: not known.

This clonotype originated in a human donor in good health. Sequenced: CD4+ T cells from PBMCs. The genes are TRBV10-3 and TRBJ2-5; 7 bases line up with TRBD2. The CDR3 DNA follows: TGTGCCACCAAGTCCGGGGGGCAAGAGACCCAGTACTTC. It is translated as CATKSGGQETQYF.